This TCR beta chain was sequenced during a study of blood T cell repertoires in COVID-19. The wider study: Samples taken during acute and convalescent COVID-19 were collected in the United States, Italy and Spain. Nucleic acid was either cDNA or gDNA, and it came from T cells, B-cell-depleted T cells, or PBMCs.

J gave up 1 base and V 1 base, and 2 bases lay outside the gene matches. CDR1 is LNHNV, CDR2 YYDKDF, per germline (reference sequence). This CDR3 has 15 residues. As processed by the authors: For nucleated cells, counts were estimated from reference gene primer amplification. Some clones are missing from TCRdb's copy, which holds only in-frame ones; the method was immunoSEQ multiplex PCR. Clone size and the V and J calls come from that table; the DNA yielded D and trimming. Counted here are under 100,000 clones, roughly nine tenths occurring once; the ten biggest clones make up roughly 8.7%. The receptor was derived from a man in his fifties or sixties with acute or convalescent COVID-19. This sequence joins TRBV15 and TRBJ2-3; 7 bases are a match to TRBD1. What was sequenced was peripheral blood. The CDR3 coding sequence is TGTGCCACCAGCAGAGCCGGGACAGGCACAGATACGCAGTATTTT. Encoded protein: CATSRAGTGTDTQYF.